Listed here is a single T cell receptor (beta chain). Its antigen is currently not known. Base qualities were left out, and no much larger clone turns up one base away. The sample originates from a study of cytomegalovirus exposure and HLA in healthy donors (dated by TCRdb to between 2016 and 2019). With respect to the entire study: An earlier analysis of under 600 of the donors reported approximately 290 Gb of sequence data and 100 million to 140 million unique TCR beta sequences from about 180 million T cells. The later analysis used no new phenotypic data to find candidate immune exposures, relying instead on TCR beta sequences and their occurrence across donors. Because of strong linkage in the cohort, five DR-DQ haplotypes were treated as single units for association and clustering. A later analysis re-analyzed previously published TCR beta repertoires from 500 to 700 donors and added high-resolution HLA genotyping to study TCR occurrence patterns. An early release covering 550 to 700 HLA-typed donors comprised about 320 gigabases of sequencing data and approximately 85 million unique TCR sequences. To predict cytomegalovirus infection status, the study combined high-throughput TCR immunosequencing, statistical association of individual TCRs with disease status, and machine learning. The number of typed donors differed by locus: 629-630 for A, B, C, DRB1 and DQB1; approximately 520 for DQA1; about 600 for DPA1; and 400 to 480 for DPB1. Genome-wide SNP genotypes for about 65% of the roughly 700 donors were used in a later genetic analysis, which treated that subset as a discovery cohort. Every repertoire in the discovery cohort had been generated on one and the same sequencing platform. Among 300 to 500 genotyped donors of the cohort, an average of around 220,000 unique TCR beta nucleotide sequences was sequenced per donor, of which about 18% were non-productive. Donor age, sex, ethnicity and CMV serostatus were collected together with the repertoire data. The T cell repertoires of around 670 subjects were profiled by immunosequencing and related to cytomegalovirus serostatus. Along with the roughly 700-subject first cohort, a separate validation cohort of over a hundred different subjects was used. To decide whether each TCR beta V gene segment behaved as functional or pseudogenic, an earlier analysis of some 600 of the donors relied on high-throughput TCR beta sequencing. Among the roughly 400 genotyped donors, around 81% belonged to the genetic ancestry cluster associated with self-reported Caucasian donors. The aim of the study was to test whether cataloging public T cell receptors could identify signatures of past pathogen exposure. HLA typing included class I and class II loci at four-digit resolution. Findings and caveats that apply to the study as a whole: Several of the top co-occurrence clusters appeared to be linked to parvovirus B19, influenza, CMV and Epstein-Barr virus, according to a later analysis. Across donors, most TCR sequences were observed very rarely, whereas some public TCRs were present in many individuals. A cluster of highly shared sequence variants was judged likely to be a technical artifact of the sequencing pipeline. A later analysis found that most CMV-associated TCR beta chains appeared HLA-restricted, with HLA associations seemingly driven largely by CMV exposure. Because HLA typing was missing for some donors at each locus, association tests included only the typed subset. It was suggested by the authors that the approach could potentially be generalized to other disease states and immunological phenotypes. In a later analysis, TCR association rates were found to vary across HLA loci, with the most associated TCRs seen for DRB1 alleles and the fewest for HLA-C alleles. A few of the identified cytomegalovirus-associated TCR beta chains were confirmed in vitro to be specific for cytomegalovirus antigens. Correlated functional status among segregating V segments might reflect linkage disequilibrium, but an unknown experimental factor could not be ruled out. The presence/absence analyses assumed that sequencing depth was roughly uniform across donors, and that assumption may not be true. Specific HLA alleles were associated with 15,000 to 20,000 TCR beta sequences at a false discovery rate of 0.05 in a later analysis. Because counts were too low, about 17 rarely observed V segments, including chromosome 9 orphons, were excluded from the earlier analysis of several hundred of the donors. In a later analysis, HLA-associated TCR beta chains showed more clonal expansion and lower generation probabilities than non-associated chains that were equally common. A later genetic analysis associated a missense DCLRE1C variant with V-gene and J-gene trimming of TCR beta chains, and an independent cohort replicated the association. Compared with the approximately 710-donor mean, donors in an Asian-associated ancestry cluster had fewer N-insertions in productive TCRs, according to a later genetic analysis. A total of fewer than 200 TCR beta chains were listed by the study as associated with cytomegalovirus. Strong co-occurrence of HLA alleles, especially DR and DQ, made assigning TCR associations to individual alleles difficult. The 87-base-pair reads could not distinguish some IMGT-functional V segments, including TRBV6-2 and TRBV6-3, so those segments were excluded. A further reported finding was that TCR beta sequences accurately predicted the HLA-A and HLA-B alleles for most subjects in the first cohort. Cytomegalovirus status was reported to be diagnosed by the classifier with high specificity and sensitivity in both the original and validation cohorts. Only TCR beta chains were sequenced in this cohort, and the absence of alpha or paired-chain data limited detectable features. For the cohort, immune exposure information was limited to CMV serostatus. An earlier analysis of approximately 540 of the donors showed that most TCR beta V segments appeared in productive rearrangements either about 90% or about 30% of the time, which broadly matched IMGT annotations.

The library relied on the immunoSEQ multiplex PCR assay. The multiplex PCR relied on a mix of 60 forward primers for TCR Vbeta segments and 13 reverse primers for TCR Jbeta segments. Amplification of the CDR3 region of rearranged TCR beta genes was performed with a multiplex PCR assay on genomic DNA. On the Illumina HiSeq System, the amplified TCR beta libraries were sequenced as 87-base-pair reads. Processing in the source paper ran as follows. Across the 600 to 700 repertoires, a later analysis counted tens of millions of unique TCR beta chains, some 11 million of which were shared by at least two donors. Raw reads were error-corrected and collapsed into unique sequences with a nearest-neighbor algorithm that merged closely related sequences to remove PCR and sequencing errors. To assign V, D and J gene segments, CDR3 sequences were aligned to IMGT reference sequences. For a sequence to be retained, a match of at least six nucleotides to both a V gene segment and a J gene segment was required. Rearrangements were classified as productive when the CDR3 lacked stop codons and remained in frame with V and J, and all other rearrangements were classified as non-productive. CDR3 was defined by IMGT convention, running from the second conserved V-encoded cysteine to the conserved J-encoded phenylalanine. In an earlier analysis of around 570 of the donors, sequences lacking an unambiguous match to a single V gene segment were excluded. In an earlier analysis of several hundred of the donors, V segments were called functional above 56.7% productive rearrangements and were called segregating when the between-donor standard deviation exceeded 5%. A statistical classification framework was built for diagnosing cytomegalovirus status from the catalog of TCR beta chain sequences. A later analysis assigned V and J genes by comparing TCR nucleotide sequences with IMGT/GENE-DB human TR gene sequences. The TCRdist pipeline was used in a later analysis to assign CDR3 sequences and most-parsimonious VDJ recombination scenarios. In a later analysis, each TCR beta chain was defined by its CDR3 amino acid sequence together with its V-gene family, and reads lacking a unique V-gene family were excluded. To address suspected cross-contamination and a sequencing artifact, a later analysis removed approximately 590 highly shared, low-generation-probability nucleotide sequences. For each public chain, a later analysis derived a clonal expansion index from normalized ranks of inferred template counts within each repertoire. In a later analysis, generation probabilities were computed with a VDJ recombination model fitted to out-of-frame rearrangements, and the resulting probabilities were checked against IGoR. In a later analysis, TCR-TCR, TCR-HLA and TCR-CMV co-occurrence was scored with hypergeometric tests, and a repertoire-size bias correction was applied to TCR pairs. In a later analysis, false discovery rates were estimated by permuting HLA or CMV assignments 20 times. In a later analysis, co-occurring TCRs were grouped using DBSCAN, and TCRdist sequence similarity was added for clustering within HLA-allele-positive subsets. Repertoires with fewer than 30,000 or more than 120,000 public chains were left out of co-occurrence clustering, as were about five repertoires with anomalous nucleotide sharing. This is the immuneACCESS table as TCRdb keeps it, with only in-frame sequences that have V and J called. A part of the clones is gone; compared with another copy, unresolved V genes explain less than half, and the rest is unexplained. V and J calls and clone size come straight from that table; D and trimming were deduced from the DNA. Here the sample has around 200,000 clones; 70% to 75% occur a single time. The top ten clonotypes cover about 4.4% of the sample.

Measured from the cysteine to the phenylalanine, the CDR3 is 18 residues long. Of all the DNA, just the CDR3 is kept, 54 bases in frame from base 1. V is pruned by 1 base and J by 4 bases, leaving 8 bases of the junction without a gene match. CDR1 LGHNA and CDR2 YSLEER are derived from the germline V gene. The cohort was made up of 500 to 850 healthy bone marrow donors. Cohort members were all nominally healthy when sampled, although unrecorded immune exposures were likely present. The donor tested CMV seropositive and was one of the 289 seropositive cohort members. A peripheral blood sample was provided by each donor, and peripheral blood mononuclear cells were used for TCR beta sequencing. The Qiagen DNeasy Blood Extraction Kit was used to extract genomic DNA from the blood cell samples.

The rearranged chain carries TRBV4-3 and TRBJ2-2, with 11 junctional bases fitting TRBD1. Sequencing was performed on PBMCs. The sequence was obtained from a man aged 25 to 40 in good health and CMV-seropositive. The CDR3 here reads CASSQALPGTGGTGELFF. The nucleotide sequence reads TGCGCCAGCAGCCAAGCCCTTCCCGGGACAGGGGGCACCGGGGAGCTGTTTTTT.